This TCR beta chain was profiled in a study of blood T cell repertoires in COVID-19. Sequencing was performed with immunoSEQ multiplex PCR; in TCRdb, only in-frame clones are kept and a portion is missing. The repertoire holds around 200,000 clones, with 70% to 90% as singletons. To note about this clone: The same CDR3 is also encoded by other DNA sequences in this sample.

Enrolled through a virtual design, the participants were between 18 and 89 years of age and came from about two dozen US areas. Germline lookup yields CDR1 SNHLY and CDR2 FYNNEI. The CDR3 has 14 residues. V gave up 3 bases and J gave up 3 bases, with 11 bases separating them. V usage is TRBV2 and J usage is TRBJ1-1; tentative D call: TRBD1 (5 bases). The sequence derives from a woman aged 25 to 39 who had been exposed to COVID-19. The sequencing input was PBMCs or T cells enriched from blood (not recorded which). CDR3 sequence reads: CASSDRGGDTEAFF. The CDR3 DNA sequence: TGTGCCAGCAGTGATAGGGGAGGGGACACTGAAGCTTTCTTT.